This T cell receptor (beta chain) appears in the sequencing data of a study of blood T cell repertoires in COVID-19. In the study overall: Sites in the United States, Italy and Spain provided acute and convalescent COVID-19 samples.

V was clipped by 0 bases and J by 3 bases, with 9 bases between them. The length of the CDR3 is 13 residues. Germline V gene data show CDR1 as SQVTM and CDR2 as ANQGSEA. Original analysis: Nucleated cell counts were estimated from reference gene primer amplification. Method: immunoSEQ multiplex PCR; TCRdb's copy keeps in-frame clones and lacks some. The V and J calls and clone size were taken over from that table, and D and trimming were inferred from the DNA. The profile shows 200,000 to 250,000 clones, just over 85% of them singletons. The chain joins TRBV29-1 to TRBJ2-7, with D perhaps matching TRBD1 (6 bases). The TCR was taken from a man aged 25-40 years who had recovered from COVID-19. The sample consisted of peripheral blood. The CDR3 is CSVEEGTRYEQYF. The DNA for the CDR3 is TGCAGCGTTGAAGAAGGGACACGCTACGAGCAGTACTTC.